This T cell receptor (beta chain) was captured in a study of T cell responses to AZD1222 COVID-19 vaccine. Measured with immunoSEQ multiplex PCR; TCRdb has only the in-frame clones, and not every one. The top ten hold under 60% of the sample, which has over 90,000 clones, roughly 89% seen once. Details on this clone: Its antigen is not identified.

Overall study findings and caveats: Just a handful of people given AZD1222 tested seropositive at baseline. The peak T cell response came first, and repertoires were sampled only after it. Spike-specific TCR breadth and depth went up after people got two AZD1222 doses.

The V gene's germline CDR1 is MGHRA and CDR2 YSYEKL. The V end lost 0 bases, the J end lost 4 bases, and 6 bases lay between the germline ends. This CDR3 region has 14 residues. This TCR derives from an adult in good health. The chain has TRBV4-1 and TRBJ2-2; D is unresolved. The sample was peripheral blood, taken on day 0 of AZD1222 vaccination. In DNA form, the CDR3 reads TGCGCCAGCAGCCAAGAAACGGGCACCGGGGAGCTGTTTTTT. It yields the protein CASSQETGTGELFF.